This TCR beta chain was sequenced during a study of blood T cell repertoires in COVID-19 (dated by TCRdb to the early 2020s). Background for the entire study: Collaborator samples came from the United States, Italy and Spain and covered acute and convalescent phases of COVID-19. A de-identified subject ID, COVID-19 status, age in years and sex were almost always included in the sample metadata. Samples were obtained from the ongoing ImmuneRACE study (first 160 participants) and from over 1,000 subjects provided by 6 global collaborators. Where HLA class I and class II types were available, the types were taken from metadata supplied by the sample provider, not from assay-based typing. The repertoires were made available in a free public database intended to serve as a resource for research on the immune response to SARS-CoV-2. The material from the prospective study consisted of cDNA or gDNA derived from T cells, B-cell-depleted T cells, or PBMCs. Deeply sampled blood TCRbeta repertoires from subjects exposed to, actively infected with, or recovered from COVID-19 were included in the dataset.

TCRbeta CDR3 regions were amplified from genomic DNA using the immunoSEQ Assay, a bias-controlled multiplex PCR. On the study's bioinformatics: The number of nucleated cells in each sample was estimated by amplification of reference gene primers within the assay. Sequence reads were collapsed and filtered to measure the absolute abundance of every unique TCRbeta CDR3 rearrangement. For each sample, productive Simpson clonality was calculated by taking the square root of Simpson's diversity index across productive rearrangements. TCRdb mirrors the immuneACCESS table, restricted to in-frame sequences. Some clones are absent from its copies; in checked studies, under half trace to an unresolved V gene, and the reason for the others is unknown. V and J calls and clone size are as listed in that table; D and trimming were resolved from the DNA. Across this sample there are approximately 300,000 clones, with roughly 85% seen only once. 1.5% to 2% of the sample rests with the top ten.

Between the V and J ends, shortened by 6 bases and 8 bases respectively, the junction contains 16 bases. CDR1 and CDR2, per the germline V gene, are KGHSH and LQKENI. From the cysteine through the phenylalanine, the CDR3 covers 13 amino acids. Left in the record is the CDR3 DNA by itself, 39 bases read in frame from the first base. In the prospective study, participants were roughly 18 to 100 years old, resided in around 25 geographic areas of the United States, and were enrolled through a virtual design. Cohort assignment in the prospective study relied on participant-reported clinical history from a screening survey and a study questionnaire. Exposed participants had been in contact with someone with a PCR-confirmed or clinician-diagnosed COVID-19 case within 2 weeks of study entry. In the prospective study, whole blood, serum and a nasopharyngeal or oropharyngeal swab were collected from each participant by mobile phlebotomists. Additional blood draws and questionnaires over a 2-month period could optionally be provided by prospective study participants. Before DNA extraction, blood samples from the prospective study were shipped at room temperature or frozen.

What the work shows at the level of the full study, not this receptor alone: Clinical and demographic metadata were provided uncurated, with the amount varying by source and participant.

The sample holds a few counts of this clone. What this receptor recognizes is not known. Nothing much larger sits one base from this clone, and base qualities are not available. This TCR was recovered from a woman aged 30 to 39 who had been exposed to COVID-19. The sequence is built from TRBV18 and TRBJ1-2, with no confident D gene call. The sequenced sample consisted of PBMCs or T cells enriched from blood (not recorded which). The DNA reads as follows: TGTGCCAGCTCGCCCCTCGAGGAATCGGGCTACACCTTC. Protein translation: CASSPLEESGYTF. With all but the CDR3 taken from the reference TRBV18 and TRBJ1-2 genes, the full variable domain is: NAGVMQNPRHLVRRRGQEARLRCSPMKGHSHVYWYRQLPEEGLKFMVYLQKENIIDESGMPKERFSAEFPKEGPSILRIQQVVRGDSAAYFCASSPLEESGYTFGSGTRLTVV.